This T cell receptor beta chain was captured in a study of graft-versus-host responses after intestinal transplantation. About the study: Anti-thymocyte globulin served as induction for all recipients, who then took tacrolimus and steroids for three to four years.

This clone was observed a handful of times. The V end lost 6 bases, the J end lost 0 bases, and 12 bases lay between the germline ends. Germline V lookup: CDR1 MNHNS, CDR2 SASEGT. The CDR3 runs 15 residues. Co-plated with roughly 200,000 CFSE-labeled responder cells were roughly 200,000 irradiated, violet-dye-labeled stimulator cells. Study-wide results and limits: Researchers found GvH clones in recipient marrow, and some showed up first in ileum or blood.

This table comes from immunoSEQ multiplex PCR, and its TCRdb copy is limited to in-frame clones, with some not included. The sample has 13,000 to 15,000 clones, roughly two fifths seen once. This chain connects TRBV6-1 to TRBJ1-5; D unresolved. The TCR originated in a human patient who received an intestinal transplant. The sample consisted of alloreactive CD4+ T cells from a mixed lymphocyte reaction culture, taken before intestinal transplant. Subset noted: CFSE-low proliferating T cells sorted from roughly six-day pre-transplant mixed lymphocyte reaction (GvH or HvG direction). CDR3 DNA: TGTGCCAGCAGGAAGACGGGTAGTAGCAATCAGCCCCAGCATTTT. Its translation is CASRKTGSSNQPQHF.